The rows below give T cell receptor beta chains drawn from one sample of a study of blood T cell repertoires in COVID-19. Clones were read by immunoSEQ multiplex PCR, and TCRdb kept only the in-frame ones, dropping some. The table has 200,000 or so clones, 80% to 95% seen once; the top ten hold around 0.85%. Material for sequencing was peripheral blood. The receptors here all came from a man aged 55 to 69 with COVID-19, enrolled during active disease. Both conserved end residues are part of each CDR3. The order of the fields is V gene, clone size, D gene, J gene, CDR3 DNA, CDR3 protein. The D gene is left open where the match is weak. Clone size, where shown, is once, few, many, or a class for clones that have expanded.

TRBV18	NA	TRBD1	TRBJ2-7	TGTGCCAGCTCTCCCGGGACAGGGGGCTCCTACGAGCAGTACTTC	CASSPGTGGSYEQYF
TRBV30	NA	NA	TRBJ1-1	TGTGCCTGGAGACAGGGCACTGAAGCTTTCTTT	CAWRQGTEAFF
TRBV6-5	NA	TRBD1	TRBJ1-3	TGTGCCAGCAGTCGGGACAGGGTCGCTGGAAACACCATATATTTT	CASSRDRVAGNTIYF
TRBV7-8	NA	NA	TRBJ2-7	TGTGCCAGCAGCCCCCAACAGGCCGCTAGCTACGAGCAGTACTTC	CASSPQQAASYEQYF
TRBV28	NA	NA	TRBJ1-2	TGTGCCACCAAGGTGACTGATCACTATGGCTACACCTTC	CATKVTDHYGYTF
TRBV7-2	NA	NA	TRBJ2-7	TGTGCCAGCAGCTTAGGGGGGGGCGCGTACGAGCAGTACTTC	CASSLGGGAYEQYF
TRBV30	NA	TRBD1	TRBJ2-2	TGTGCCTGGAGTGTAAAGGACAGGGGGAACACCGGGGAGCTGTTTTTT	CAWSVKDRGNTGELFF
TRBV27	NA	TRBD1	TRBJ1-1	TGTGCCAGCAGTTCCCACAGGGGCGCGATGAACACTGAAGCTTTCTTT	CASSSHRGAMNTEAFF
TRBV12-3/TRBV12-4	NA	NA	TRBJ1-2	TGTGCCAGCAGCCAACTGATGAACTATGGCTACACCTTC	CASSQLMNYGYTF
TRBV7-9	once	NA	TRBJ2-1	TGTGCCAGCAGCTACGGGACTCCTAATGAGCAGTTCTTC	CASSYGTPNEQFF
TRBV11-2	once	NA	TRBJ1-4	TGTGCCAGCAGCCCGACTGACTTGGGTGAAAAACTGTTTTTT	CASSPTDLGEKLFF
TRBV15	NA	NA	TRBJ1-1	TGTGCCACCAGCAGGGCAAATATAAATATGAACACTGAAGCTTTCTTT	CATSRANINMNTEAFF
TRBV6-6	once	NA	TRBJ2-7	TGTGCCAGCAGTTACTCGGAAGGAGGTAGCGCCTACGAGCAGTACTTC	CASSYSEGGSAYEQYF
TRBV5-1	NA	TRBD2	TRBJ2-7	TGCGCCAGCAGCTTGGCTGACGTCGGGGGGAATTGGGTTTACGAGCAGTACTTC	CASSLADVGGNWVYEQYF
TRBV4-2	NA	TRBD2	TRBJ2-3	TGTGCCAGCAGCCAATCGCTAGCGGGCCGTCTTGCTAGCACAGATACGCAGTATTTT	CASSQSLAGRLASTDTQYF
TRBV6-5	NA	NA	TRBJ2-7	TGTGCCAGCAGAAACGGACTGGTCGAGCAGTACTTC	CASRNGLVEQYF
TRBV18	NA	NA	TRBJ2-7	TGTGCCAGCTCACCACCTAGACTCCACGAGCAGTACTTC	CASSPPRLHEQYF
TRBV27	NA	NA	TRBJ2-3	TGTGCCACCCACAGGGCTAGCACAGATACGCAGTATTTT	CATHRASTDTQYF
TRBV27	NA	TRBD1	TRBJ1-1	TGTGCCAGCAGCCCTAGACAGGGCCGCACTGAAGCTTTCTTT	CASSPRQGRTEAFF
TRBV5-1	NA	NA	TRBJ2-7	TGCGCCAGCAGCACCAGGAAAACCTCCTCCGAGCAGTACTTC	CASSTRKTSSEQYF
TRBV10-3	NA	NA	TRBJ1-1	TGTGCCATCAGTGAACGGCAGGCGAACACTGAAGCTTTCTTT	CAISERQANTEAFF
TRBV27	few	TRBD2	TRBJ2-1	TGTGCCAGCAGGGCGACTAGCCCACACAATGAGCAGTTCTTC	CASRATSPHNEQFF
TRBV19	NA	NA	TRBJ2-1	TGTGCCAGTAGTATCGGACTACCTGAGCAGTTCTTC	CASSIGLPEQFF
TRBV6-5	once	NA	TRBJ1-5	TGTGCCAGCAGGCCTCTGGGGGGTAGCAATCAGCCCCAGCATTTT	CASRPLGGSNQPQHF
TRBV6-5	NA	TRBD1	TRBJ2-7	TGTGCCAGCAGTTGGGACAGTTCCTACGAGCAGTACTTC	CASSWDSSYEQYF
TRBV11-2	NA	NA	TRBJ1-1	TGTGCCAGCAGCACAGGTGGCACCTGGGGCACTGAAGCTTTCTTT	CASSTGGTWGTEAFF
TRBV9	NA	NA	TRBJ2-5	TGTGCCAGCAGCGCCCCGGTAGGGGGCCAAGAGACCCAGTACTTC	CASSAPVGGQETQYF
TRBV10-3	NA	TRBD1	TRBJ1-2	TGTGCCATCAGTCAAAGACAGGGGGAAAGCTATGGCTACACCTTC	CAISQRQGESYGYTF
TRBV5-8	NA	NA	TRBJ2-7	TGTGCCAGCAGCTTGCTCCAGGGAACCTACGAGCAGTACTTC	CASSLLQGTYEQYF
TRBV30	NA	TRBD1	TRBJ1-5	TGTGCCTGGAGTGAAAACCGGGACAGCCTAGGTCAGCCCCAGCATTTT	CAWSENRDSLGQPQHF
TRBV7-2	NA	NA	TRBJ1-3	TGTGCCAGCAGCTTAGCGGGCAGGGAAACGTACCGTGGAAACACCATATATTTT	CASSLAGRETYRGNTIYF
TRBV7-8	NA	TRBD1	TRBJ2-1	TGTGCCAGCAGCTCGGGACCGGGACAGGGTTCCTACAATGAGCAGTTCTTC	CASSSGPGQGSYNEQFF
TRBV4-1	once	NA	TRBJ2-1	TGCGCCAGCAGCCAAGGAGGCAGGGGCATTTACAATGAGCAGTTCTTC	CASSQGGRGIYNEQFF
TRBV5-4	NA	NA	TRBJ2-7	TGTGCCAGCAGCTTGGACAGGGAGGGGAACGAGCAGTACTTC	CASSLDREGNEQYF
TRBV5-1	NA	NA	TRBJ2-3	TGCGCCAGCGCACGTGAGGGGGTCGGCACAGATACGCAGTATTTT	CASAREGVGTDTQYF
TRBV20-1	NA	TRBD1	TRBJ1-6	TGCAGTGCTAGTAAGGACAGGGGGATCAAATATTCACCCCTCCACTTT	CSASKDRGIKYSPLHF
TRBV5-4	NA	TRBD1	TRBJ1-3	TGTGCCAGCAGTTCCCTGGGGACAGCTGGAAACACCATATATTTT	CASSSLGTAGNTIYF